This TCR beta chain was recorded in a study of long-term antiretroviral therapy in people with HIV. Study-wide results and caveats: CDR3 lengths in HIV samples spanned a narrower range than controls. On ART adherence, viral resistance or therapy changes, no data were available. ART was followed by higher diversity that remained below transplant donor controls.

The CDR3 spans 16 residues. V was trimmed by 0 bases and J by 5 bases, leaving 18 bases between them. Germline V CDR1 and CDR2: SGHDT, YYEEEE. Comment on this clone: Its specificity is unknown.

The libraries were made with immunoSEQ v3.0 at survey level. The table came from immunoSEQ multiplex PCR; TCRdb's copy has only in-frame clones and leaves some out. Seen here are 20,000 or so clones, under 90% observed once, and the top ten hold 16%. V is TRBV5-6 and J is TRBJ2-7, with D hard to call. This TCR was sampled from a woman aged 18-29 years with HIV. The sequenced sample was unsorted PBMCs, obtained at the start of antiretroviral therapy, before treatment. CDR3 protein: CASSLEGFQSPNEQYF. The CDR3 DNA sequence: TGTGCCAGCAGCTTGGAAGGGTTTCAGTCGCCCAACGAGCAGTACTTC.